The 2 T cell receptor beta chains given below trace back to one sample, sequenced in a study of blood T cell repertoires in COVID-19. The protocol was immunoSEQ multiplex PCR, while the TCRdb copy is restricted to in-frame clones and leaves out a portion. In the table there are some 150,000 clones, about four fifths of which are singletons. Sequenced input: peripheral blood. These receptors were collected from a woman older than 75 with acute or convalescent COVID-19.

The rearrangement links TRBV5-8 to TRBJ1-5; 7 bases are a match to TRBD1. J was trimmed by 6 bases and V by 4 bases; bases with no gene match: 7. The CDR3 spans 14 residues. CDR1 and CDR2 (germline): SGHTS, YDEGEE. In nucleotides, the CDR3 is TGTGCCAGCAGCCGACAGGGTGCGTCTCAGCCCCAGCATTTT. This encodes CASSRQGASQPQHF.

This chain links TRBV3-1 (or the pseudogene TRBV3-2) with TRBJ1-4, with TRBD1 matching over 7 bases. This CDR3 has 14 residues. V was clipped by 5 bases and J by 4 bases; unmatched bases: 4. Germline-derived CDR1 and CDR2 are LGHDT and YNNKEL (reference sequence). The CDR3 reads CASSLTGNNEKLFF. Here the CDR3 DNA reads TGTGCCAGCAGCTTGACAGGGAATAATGAAAAACTGTTTTTT.